This entry concerns a single T cell receptor (beta chain). Its specificity is not known. The data belong to a study of somatic mutations in cytotoxic T cells in rheumatoid arthritis. Study findings and constraints: Among patients with rheumatoid arthritis, but not healthy controls, CD8+ clonality increased with age. Antigen targets of the expanded CD8+ clones remained unidentified.

It was blood donors, about 58% female and with a median age of around 52 years (range roughly 21-70), who served as healthy controls. Positive magnetic bead selection separated CD4+ and CD8+ cells, and flow cytometry confirmed purity. Profiling relied on immunoSEQ multiplex PCR, and the TCRdb table lists in-frame clones only, not all of them. This table has around 6,300 clones, 72% appearing once. The CDR3 length is 15 residues. Germline CDR1 SGHDT, CDR2 YYEEEE. After removal of 0 bases from V and 5 bases from J, the junction contained 5 bases not matched to a gene. The source of this sequence is a woman in her forties or fifties in good health. Input material: CD8+ T cells sorted from blood. The V and J genes are TRBV5-6 and TRBJ2-7; 10 positions agree with TRBD1. CDR3 region: CASSLATGGVDEQYF. Written as DNA, the CDR3 is TGTGCCAGCAGCTTGGCGACAGGGGGCGTGGACGAGCAGTACTTC.